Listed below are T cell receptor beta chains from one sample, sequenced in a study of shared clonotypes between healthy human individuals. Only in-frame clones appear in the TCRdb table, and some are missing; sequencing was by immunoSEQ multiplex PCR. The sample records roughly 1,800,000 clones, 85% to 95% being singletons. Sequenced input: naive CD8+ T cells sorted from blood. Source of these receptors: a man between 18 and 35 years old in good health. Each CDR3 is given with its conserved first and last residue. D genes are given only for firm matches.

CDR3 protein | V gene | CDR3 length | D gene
CASRRTGDYGYTF | TRBV6-5 | 13 | TRBD1
CASSTYPSGVETDTQYF | TRBV19 | 17 | TRBD2
CASSLEPPGGNSPLHF | TRBV11-2 | 16 | .
CASSEARGYEQYF | TRBV2 | 13 | .
CASSPGQGDYGYTF | TRBV13 | 14 | TRBD1
CASSQGVGGYNYGYTF | TRBV4-3 | 16 | .
CATSSSPGFLQAELFF | TRBV15 | 16 | .
CASSEQGAVNEQYF | TRBV2 | 14 | TRBD1
CASSLGEPNTEAFF | TRBV11-2 | 14 | .
CASSGSTDTQYF | TRBV11-3 | 12 | .
CASSLDGSQGMGEQYF | TRBV5-4 | 16 | .
CASSLGTELYNSPLHF | TRBV9 | 16 | .
CASSLVGGQETQYF | TRBV7-6 | 14 | .
CASSYSLGPVPLIQYF | TRBV6-6 | 16 | .
CATPGAAYTQYF | TRBV7-2 | 12 | .
CASSVAWGSLQETQYF | TRBV7-9 | 16 | .
CAWSLFSHEQYF | TRBV30 | 12 | .
CASSLLSGEVYHEQFF | TRBV6-5 | 16 | TRBD2
CASSLDASTDTQYF | TRBV5-4 | 14 | .
CASSSLTGQGYEQYF | TRBV6-1 | 15 | TRBD1
CASSYSTSAYNEQFF | TRBV6-6 | 15 | TRBD2
CASSHRTGYEQYF | TRBV14 | 13 | .
CASTPAGAETQYF | TRBV19 | 13 | .
CASSLDSLYNSPLHF | TRBV27 | 15 | .
CASSFDSGWRTDTQYF | TRBV7-9 | 16 | .
CAWSSPGHLNTEAFF | TRBV30 | 15 | .
CASARGNTEAFF | TRBV5-4 | 12 | .